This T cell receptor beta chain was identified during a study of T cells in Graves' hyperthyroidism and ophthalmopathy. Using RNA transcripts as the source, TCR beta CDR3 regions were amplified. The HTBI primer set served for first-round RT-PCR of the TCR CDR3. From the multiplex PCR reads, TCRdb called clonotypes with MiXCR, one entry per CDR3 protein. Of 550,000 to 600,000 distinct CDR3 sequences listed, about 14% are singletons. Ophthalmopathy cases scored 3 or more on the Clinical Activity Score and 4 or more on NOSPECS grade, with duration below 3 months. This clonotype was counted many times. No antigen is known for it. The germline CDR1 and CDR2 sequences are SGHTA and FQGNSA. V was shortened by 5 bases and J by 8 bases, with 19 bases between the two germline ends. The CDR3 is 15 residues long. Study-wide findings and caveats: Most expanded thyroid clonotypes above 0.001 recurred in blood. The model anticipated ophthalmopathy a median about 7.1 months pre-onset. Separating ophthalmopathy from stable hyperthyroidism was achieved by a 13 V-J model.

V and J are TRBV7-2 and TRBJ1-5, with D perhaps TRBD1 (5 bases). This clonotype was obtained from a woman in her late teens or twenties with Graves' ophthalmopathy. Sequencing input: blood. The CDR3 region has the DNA TGTGCCAGCAGCCCGATAACGGGACCCCAGAAGCCCCAGCATTTT. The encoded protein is CASSPITGPQKPQHF.